The rows below give T cell receptor beta chains drawn from one sample of a study of T cell responses to AZD1222 COVID-19 vaccine. Assay used: immunoSEQ multiplex PCR; TCRdb lists only in-frame clones, some missing. This table has about 100,000 clones, 85% to 90% appearing once. Specimen: peripheral blood, collected on day 0 of AZD1222 vaccination. The receptors stem from an adult in good health. The CDR3 runs from the conserved cysteine through the conserved F or W. The order of the fields is clone size, J gene, D gene, V gene, CDR3 DNA, CDR3 protein. A D gene is named only where the DNA matches it firmly. Rows give clone size only sometimes, using once, few, many, or a class for an expanded clone.

size: .
J: TRBJ1-2
D: .
V: TRBV19
DNA: TGTGCCAGTAGAGCGGGGGCACCCTATGGCTACACCTTC
CDR3: CASRAGAPYGYTF

size: .
J: TRBJ1-1
D: .
V: TRBV12-5
DNA: TGTGCTAGTGGTCCTGGGTCCACTGAAGCTTTCTTT
CDR3: CASGPGSTEAFF

size: .
J: TRBJ1-6
D: .
V: TRBV19
DNA: TGTGCCAGTAGTGCCAGGGAAGTTTATTCACCCCTCCACTTT
CDR3: CASSAREVYSPLHF

size: .
J: TRBJ2-1
D: TRBD2
V: TRBV7-9
DNA: TGTGCCAGCCACAGGGGTCTAGCGGGGACCTCAGGGCAGTTCTTC
CDR3: CASHRGLAGTSGQFF

size: once
J: TRBJ1-2
D: TRBD1
V: TRBV5-1
DNA: TGCGCCAGCAGCTTGGGGACAGGTCCCTATGGCTACACCTTC
CDR3: CASSLGTGPYGYTF

size: few
J: TRBJ1-2
D: .
V: TRBV5-1
DNA: TGCGCCAGCAGCTTCGACAGGCCCCTCTATGGCTACACCTTC
CDR3: CASSFDRPLYGYTF

size: many
J: TRBJ2-7
D: .
V: TRBV2
DNA: TGTGCCAGCAGTGGGGGCGACGGTTCCTACGAGCAGTACTTC
CDR3: CASSGGDGSYEQYF

size: .
J: TRBJ1-4
D: .
V: TRBV6-5
DNA: TGTGCCAGCAGCTTCGGACAGCCTAATGAAAAACTGTTTTTT
CDR3: CASSFGQPNEKLFF

size: .
J: TRBJ2-3
D: .
V: TRBV15
DNA: TGTGCCACCAGCAGAGACCCATCAGATACGCAGTATTTT
CDR3: CATSRDPSDTQYF

size: .
J: TRBJ1-2
D: .
V: TRBV7-9
DNA: TGTGCCAGCACCTCTACGGGGGATCGTGGCTACACCTTC
CDR3: CASTSTGDRGYTF

size: .
J: TRBJ1-2
D: .
V: TRBV7-2
DNA: TGTGCCAGCAGCCCGGACGTAAACTATGGCTACACCTTC
CDR3: CASSPDVNYGYTF